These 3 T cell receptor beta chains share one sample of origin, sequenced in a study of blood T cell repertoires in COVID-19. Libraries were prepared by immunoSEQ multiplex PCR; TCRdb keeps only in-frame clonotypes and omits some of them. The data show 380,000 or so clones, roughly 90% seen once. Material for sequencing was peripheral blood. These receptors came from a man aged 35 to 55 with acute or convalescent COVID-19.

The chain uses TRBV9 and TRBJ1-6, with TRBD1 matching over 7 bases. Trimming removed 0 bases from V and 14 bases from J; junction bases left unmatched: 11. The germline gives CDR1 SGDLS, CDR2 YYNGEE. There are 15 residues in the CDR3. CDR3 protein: CASSVGQGLGAALHF. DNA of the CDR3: TGTGCCAGCAGCGTAGGACAGGGCTTGGGGGCCGCCCTCCACTTT.

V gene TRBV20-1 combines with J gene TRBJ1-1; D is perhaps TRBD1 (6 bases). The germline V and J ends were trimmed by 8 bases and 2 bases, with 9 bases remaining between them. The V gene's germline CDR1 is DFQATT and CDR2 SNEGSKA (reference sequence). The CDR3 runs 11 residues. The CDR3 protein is CSTQGNTEAFF. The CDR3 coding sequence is TGCAGTACACAGGGTAACACTGAAGCTTTCTTT.

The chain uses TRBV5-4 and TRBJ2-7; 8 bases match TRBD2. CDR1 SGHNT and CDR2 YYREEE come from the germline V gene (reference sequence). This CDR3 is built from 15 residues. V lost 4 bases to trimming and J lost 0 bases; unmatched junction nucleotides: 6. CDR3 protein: CASSMGLGSSYEQYF. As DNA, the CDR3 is TGTGCCAGCAGCATGGGACTAGGAAGCTCCTACGAGCAGTACTTC.